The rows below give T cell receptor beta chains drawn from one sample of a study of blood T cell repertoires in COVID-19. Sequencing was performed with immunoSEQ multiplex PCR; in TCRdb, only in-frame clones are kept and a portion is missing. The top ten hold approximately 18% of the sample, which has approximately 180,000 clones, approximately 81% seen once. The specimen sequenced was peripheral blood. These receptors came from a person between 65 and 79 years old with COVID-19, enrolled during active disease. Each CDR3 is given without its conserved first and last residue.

CDR3 protein: ASSFTTSGVEF
J gene: TRBJ2-1
V gene: TRBV12-3/TRBV12-4

CDR3 protein: ASSPDRDQPQH
J gene: TRBJ1-5
V gene: TRBV5-8

CDR3 protein: ASSIGTIGPGEGSNQPQH
J gene: TRBJ1-5
V gene: TRBV19

CDR3 protein: ASSLGQNSGNTIY
J gene: TRBJ1-3
V gene: TRBV5-1

CDR3 protein: ASSVGPRDGYT
J gene: TRBJ1-2
V gene: TRBV9

CDR3 protein: AWRVDSTFPYGYT
J gene: TRBJ1-2
V gene: TRBV30

CDR3 protein: ASSQGSASGSRQTQY
J gene: TRBJ2-5
V gene: TRBV4-3

CDR3 protein: ASSLGQGPGGYT
J gene: TRBJ1-2
V gene: TRBV5-1

CDR3 protein: AIKRDPLRPSLGYNEQF
J gene: TRBJ2-1
V gene: TRBV10-3

CDR3 protein: AWSRSAGGGQPQH
J gene: TRBJ1-5
V gene: TRBV30

CDR3 protein: ASSQGSDQPQH
J gene: TRBJ1-5
V gene: TRBV12-3/TRBV12-4

CDR3 protein: ASSPPGVAKNIQY
J gene: TRBJ2-4
V gene: TRBV28

CDR3 protein: AAGRSGTGELF
J gene: TRBJ2-2
V gene: TRBV10-3

CDR3 protein: ASSITRVYNEQF
J gene: TRBJ2-1
V gene: TRBV6-2/TRBV6-3

CDR3 protein: ASSYRRESPYNEQF
J gene: TRBJ2-1
V gene: TRBV6-2/TRBV6-3

CDR3 protein: ASSPKQGQGGTLH
J gene: TRBJ1-6
V gene: TRBV7-8

CDR3 protein: ASSQATGAGENIQY
J gene: TRBJ2-4
V gene: TRBV4-1

CDR3 protein: ASGTQGTVGGYT
J gene: TRBJ1-2
V gene: TRBV19

CDR3 protein: ASSEPQRELF
J gene: TRBJ2-2
V gene: TRBV6-1

CDR3 protein: ASREESRNYEQY
J gene: TRBJ2-7
V gene: TRBV6-6

CDR3 protein: ASSFGNQRADTQY
J gene: TRBJ2-3
V gene: TRBV11-2

CDR3 protein: ASSSPGAYSPLH
J gene: TRBJ1-6
V gene: TRBV28

CDR3 protein: ASSIFGQPGEQY
J gene: TRBJ2-7
V gene: TRBV19

CDR3 protein: SVGDRGETQY
J gene: TRBJ2-5
V gene: TRBV29-1

CDR3 protein: ASSQLPGNTEAF
J gene: TRBJ1-1
V gene: TRBV23-1

CDR3 protein: AISEPGTKAF
J gene: TRBJ1-1
V gene: TRBV10-3

CDR3 protein: ASSLAPLGSGLSYEQY
J gene: TRBJ2-7
V gene: TRBV7-6

CDR3 protein: ASSWGQNYGYT
J gene: TRBJ1-2
V gene: TRBV27

CDR3 protein: ASSQDGGSQPQH
J gene: TRBJ1-5
V gene: TRBV4-3

CDR3 protein: ASSPPGTGGATGELF
J gene: TRBJ2-2
V gene: TRBV19